Shown below are 10 T cell receptor beta chains from a single sample sequenced in a study of T-cell memory formation after mild COVID-19. TCRdb independently ran MiXCR on the 5' RACE reads; one entry per CDR3 protein. The table lists just over 350,000 distinct CDR3 sequences, under 15% of them singletons. The source material was PBMCs or a T cell subset sorted from them (not recorded which). All receptors come from a man between 18 and 29 years old who had mild COVID-19 (a few samples of this study predate the infection). Cell type and time point are not known.

This clonotype was found a few times. The V call is TRBV5-5, the J call TRBJ2-3, with 10 positions matching TRBD2. The V gene end was trimmed by 3 bases and the J gene end by 3 bases; junction bases not matched to a gene: 10. This CDR3 is built from 17 residues. CDR1 and CDR2 from the germline V gene are SGHKS and YYEKEE (reference sequence). CDR3 in DNA: TGTGCCAGCAGCTACCTCCCCGGGACTAGCGCGACAGATACGCAGTATTTT. Amino acids: CASSYLPGTSATDTQYF. The variable domain in full, with the rest retrieved from reference TRBV5-5 and TRBJ2-3, is DAGVTQSPTHLIKTRGQQVTLRCSPISGHKSVSWYQQVLGQGPQFIFQYYEKEERGRGNFPDRFSARQFPNYSSELNVNALLLGDSALYLCASSYLPGTSATDTQYFGPGTRLTVL.

This clonotype was detected a few times. The CDR3 sequence: CASSVSQPGYTF. The CDR3, as DNA: TGTGCCAGCAGTGTCAGCCAGCCCGGCTACACCTTC. This chain uses TRBV6-1 with TRBJ1-2, with D unresolved. Trimming left V 4 bases short and J 8 bases short, with 11 bases between. Germline V gives CDR1 MNHNS, CDR2 SASEGT. CDR3 length equals 12 residues.

This clonotype was observed a few times. The chain couples TRBV7-3 to TRBJ1-1; 8 positions match TRBD1. The V gene's germline CDR1 is SGHTA and CDR2 FQGTGA. The CDR3 has 16 residues. With V trimmed by 4 bases and J by 1 base, 8 bases remained unmatched. The CDR3 loop is CASSSGQGKANTEAFF. The CDR3 DNA is TGTGCCAGCAGCTCAGGACAGGGAAAGGCGAACACTGAAGCTTTCTTT.

This clonotype was counted a few times. This chain connects TRBV12-3 or TRBV12-4 to TRBJ2-5; the match to TRBD2 covers 8 bases. This CDR3 comprises 15 residues. Trimming removed 2 bases from V and 7 bases from J; junction bases left unmatched: 9. Here the CDR3 reads CASSLFDGGAVTQYF. DNA of the CDR3: TGTGCCAGCAGTTTATTCGACGGGGGGGCTGTGACCCAGTACTTC.

J is TRBJ2-3 and V is TRBV15, with D possibly matching TRBD2 (7 bases). This CDR3 spans 19 amino acids. The germline V gene encodes CDR1 LNHNV and CDR2 YYDKDF (reference sequence). The V end was cut by 3 bases, the J end by 3 bases, with 25 bases between. The chain's CDR3 is CATSRSRLGGGSTTDTQYF. As DNA, the CDR3 is TGTGCCACCAGCAGGTCGAGGCTTGGCGGGGGCTCCACGACAGATACGCAGTATTTT.

This clonotype was detected only a few times. V usage is TRBV7-6 and J usage is TRBJ2-1, with 7 nucleotides matching TRBD2. Germline lookup yields CDR1 SGHVS and CDR2 FNYEAQ. The CDR3 consists of 13 residues. The V segment lost 3 bases and the J segment 8 bases; nucleotides outside the gene matches: 4. The CDR3 nucleotides read TGTGCCAGCAGCTTTACTAGCGCATATGAGCAGTTCTTC. This gives the protein CASSFTSAYEQFF. Complete variable domain (other parts from reference TRBV7-6 and TRBJ2-1): GAGVSQSPRYKVTKRGQDVALRCDPISGHVSLYWYRQALGQGPEFLTYFNYEAQQDKSGLPNDRFSAERPEGSISTLTIQRTEQRDSAMYRCASSFTSAYEQFFGPGTRLTVL.

This clonotype has only a few counts. The V gene is TRBV6-2 or TRBV6-3, the J gene TRBJ2-1, with 7 bases that match TRBD1. Germline trimming cut 2 bases from V and 8 bases from J; bases unmatched to any gene: 9. The CDR3 totals 15 residues. Germline loops: CDR1 MNHEY, CDR2 SVGEGT. DNA for the CDR3: TGTGCCAGCAGTTACGGCGTACAGGGGATGTATGAGCAGTTCTTC. Protein sequence: CASSYGVQGMYEQFF.

This clonotype was found a few times. The V call is TRBV3-1, the J call TRBJ1-1, with D possibly being TRBD1 (5 bases). Between the trimmed V and J ends, which lost 4 bases and 5 bases, there was a span of 17 bases. The germline V gene has CDR1 LGHDT and CDR2 YNNKEL (reference sequence). CDR3 length equals 15 residues. The CDR3 DNA sequence: TGTGCCAGCAGCCCGACCTACGGGGGTATTACTGAAGCTTTCTTT. Its protein is CASSPTYGGITEAFF.

This clonotype was recorded many times. The rearrangement links TRBV6-1 to TRBJ2-1, with D tentatively TRBD1 or TRBD2 (5 bases each). The germline gives CDR1 MNHNS, CDR2 SASEGT. Trimming pared 5 bases from V and 7 bases from J, leaving 18 bases between. The CDR3 spans 15 residues. The CDR3 DNA reads TGTGCCAGCAGTCTCGACAGCGCCCCGGGGAATGAGCAGTTCTTC. Translation gives CASSLDSAPGNEQFF.

This chain uses TRBV5-1 with TRBJ2-2; 8 bases map to TRBD1. V lost 4 bases to trimming and J lost 6 bases; unmatched junction nucleotides: 11. The CDR3 totals 16 residues. Per the germline V gene, CDR1 is SGHRS and CDR2 is YFSETQ. The CDR3 protein is CASSGTPGGSPGELFF. The CDR3 DNA reads as TGCGCCAGCAGCGGAACACCAGGGGGCTCACCCGGGGAGCTGTTTTTT.